A selection of T cell receptor beta chains follows, all from one sample in a study of response to subunit inactivated influenza vaccine. TCRdb re-analysed the RT-PCR reads in MiXCR, keeping a single row per CDR3 protein. The table includes 600,000 to 850,000 distinct CDR3 sequences, approximately 14% detected once. The input for sequencing was PBMCs from blood, taken 14 to 15 days before vaccination. These receptors all come from a man aged 45-65 years who received an inactivated influenza vaccine. CDR3s include the opening cysteine and the closing phenylalanine or tryptophan. The D gene is left open where the match is weak. Expanded clones get a size class; other rows say once, few or many, or leave the size out.

v_gene: TRBV29-1; d_gene: TRBD1; abundance: NA; j_gene: TRBJ1-1; CDR3nt: TGCAGCGTCATTCTCCACAGGGGGCTGGGAGCTTTCTTT; CDR3aa: CSVILHRGLGAFF
v_gene: TRBV7-2; d_gene: NA; abundance: NA; j_gene: TRBJ2-7; CDR3nt: TGTGCCAGCAGCTCTAACAGGGCCGCCTACGAGCAGTACTTC; CDR3aa: CASSSNRAAYEQYF
v_gene: TRBV7-2; d_gene: NA; abundance: NA; j_gene: TRBJ2-2; CDR3nt: TGTGCCAGCAGAAGACAGGCCGCGAACACCGGGGAGCTGTTTTTT; CDR3aa: CASRRQAANTGELFF
v_gene: TRBV6-5; d_gene: TRBD2; abundance: few; j_gene: TRBJ2-7; CDR3nt: TGTGCCAGCAGTTACTATAGCGGGGCCGCCTACGAGCAGTACTTC; CDR3aa: CASSYYSGAAYEQYF
v_gene: TRBV27; d_gene: NA; abundance: NA; j_gene: TRBJ2-7; CDR3nt: TGTGCCAGCAGTCTCCGAGAAGGGACGTACGAGCAGTACTTC; CDR3aa: CASSLREGTYEQYF
v_gene: TRBV3-1; d_gene: NA; abundance: NA; j_gene: TRBJ2-7; CDR3nt: TGTGCCAGCAGCCAGGGGGAATGGCGGCGGACCTACGAGCAGTACTTC; CDR3aa: CASSQGEWRRTYEQYF
v_gene: TRBV2; d_gene: NA; abundance: NA; j_gene: TRBJ2-3; CDR3nt: TGTGCCAGCAGGAGGAGTCCCGGGAGCTCAAGTTTCAGCGATACGCAGTATTTT; CDR3aa: CASRRSPGSSSFSDTQYF
v_gene: TRBV12-3/TRBV12-4; d_gene: NA; abundance: few; j_gene: TRBJ2-1; CDR3nt: TGTGCCAGCAGGGCGGGTCAAGGCCGCAATGAGCAGTTCTTC; CDR3aa: CASRAGQGRNEQFF
v_gene: TRBV2; d_gene: NA; abundance: NA; j_gene: TRBJ1-2; CDR3nt: TGTGCCAGCAGTGGAGGGGACTATAGAGGCTACACCTTC; CDR3aa: CASSGGDYRGYTF
v_gene: TRBV28; d_gene: NA; abundance: NA; j_gene: TRBJ2-6; CDR3nt: TGTGCCAGCAGTTATTTAACTGGGGCCAACGTCCTGACTTTC; CDR3aa: CASSYLTGANVLTF
v_gene: TRBV6-2/TRBV6-3; d_gene: NA; abundance: few; j_gene: TRBJ1-3; CDR3nt: TGTGCCAGCAGCAACGCAGGAAGCGGAAACACCATATATTTT; CDR3aa: CASSNAGSGNTIYF
v_gene: TRBV20-1; d_gene: TRBD2; abundance: many; j_gene: TRBJ2-1; CDR3nt: TGCAGTGCTAGGCAGGCTTCAAGCGGGAGGGCCCATGAGCAGTTCTTC; CDR3aa: CSARQASSGRAHEQFF
v_gene: TRBV20-1; d_gene: TRBD2; abundance: NA; j_gene: TRBJ2-3; CDR3nt: TGCAGTGCCAGGCGCGGGAGAGCTCCCCGTAGCACAGATACGCAGTATTTT; CDR3aa: CSARRGRAPRSTDTQYF
v_gene: TRBV7-9; d_gene: TRBD2; abundance: NA; j_gene: TRBJ2-1; CDR3nt: TGTGCCAGCAGCTCAATCATGACTAGCGGCTACAATGAGCAGTTCTTC; CDR3aa: CASSSIMTSGYNEQFF
v_gene: TRBV20-1; d_gene: NA; abundance: NA; j_gene: TRBJ2-3; CDR3nt: TGCTGTGCTAGAGAGGGGACCGCTCGGACAGATACGCAGTATTTT; CDR3aa: CCAREGTARTDTQYF
v_gene: TRBV7-8; d_gene: TRBD1; abundance: few; j_gene: TRBJ2-3; CDR3nt: TGTGCCAGCAGCTTGGGGACAGGATATGGAGATACGCAGTATTTT; CDR3aa: CASSLGTGYGDTQYF
v_gene: TRBV5-1; d_gene: TRBD1; abundance: many; j_gene: TRBJ2-2; CDR3nt: TGTGCCAGCAGCTTGACCGGGACAGGGGTCACCGGGGAGCTGTTTTTT; CDR3aa: CASSLTGTGVTGELFF
v_gene: TRBV28; d_gene: NA; abundance: few; j_gene: TRBJ1-5; CDR3nt: TGTGCCAGCAGTTTAATCCCGGGCATTAATCAGCCCCAGCATTTT; CDR3aa: CASSLIPGINQPQHF
v_gene: TRBV24-1; d_gene: NA; abundance: many; j_gene: TRBJ1-1; CDR3nt: TGTGCCACCAGTGAGGGGAACAGGGAAGCTTTCTTT; CDR3aa: CATSEGNREAFF
v_gene: TRBV4-1; d_gene: NA; abundance: NA; j_gene: TRBJ1-2; CDR3nt: TGCGCCAGCAGCGATCGGACGGGAAACTATGGCTACACCTTC; CDR3aa: CASSDRTGNYGYTF
v_gene: TRBV5-6; d_gene: NA; abundance: NA; j_gene: TRBJ2-2; CDR3nt: TGTGCCAGCAGCTTGGGGGATTGGGGAACCGGGGAGCTGTTTTTT; CDR3aa: CASSLGDWGTGELFF
v_gene: TRBV7-2; d_gene: NA; abundance: few; j_gene: TRBJ1-3; CDR3nt: TGTGCCAGCAGCGCCAACTTGGCTGTTGGAAACACCATATATTTT; CDR3aa: CASSANLAVGNTIYF
v_gene: TRBV5-1; d_gene: NA; abundance: NA; j_gene: TRBJ1-5; CDR3nt: TGCGCCAGCAGCCCAGACGGGGGTAATAATCAGCCCCAGCATTTT; CDR3aa: CASSPDGGNNQPQHF
v_gene: TRBV20-1; d_gene: TRBD1; abundance: NA; j_gene: TRBJ2-7; CDR3nt: TGCAGTGCAATTATACCCGGGACAGGGTTCTCCTACGAGCAGTACTTC; CDR3aa: CSAIIPGTGFSYEQYF
v_gene: TRBV20-1; d_gene: NA; abundance: NA; j_gene: TRBJ2-1; CDR3nt: TGCAGTTCTCCAACCCCGAGCGGTTCCTACAATGAGCAGTTCTTC; CDR3aa: CSSPTPSGSYNEQFF
v_gene: TRBV6-2/TRBV6-3; d_gene: TRBD1; abundance: NA; j_gene: TRBJ2-7; CDR3nt: TGTGCCAGCAGGATGACAGGGGGCGAGCAGTACTTC; CDR3aa: CASRMTGGEQYF
v_gene: TRBV18; d_gene: NA; abundance: NA; j_gene: TRBJ1-5; CDR3nt: TGTGCCAGCTCACCAGGGACATCGGCTCAGCCCCAGCATTTT; CDR3aa: CASSPGTSAQPQHF
v_gene: TRBV7-9; d_gene: NA; abundance: few; j_gene: TRBJ1-4; CDR3nt: TGTGCCAGCAGCTCTTTCGGGTCGCGAGAAAAACTGTTTTTT; CDR3aa: CASSSFGSREKLFF
v_gene: TRBV6-1; d_gene: NA; abundance: NA; j_gene: TRBJ1-6; CDR3nt: TGTGCCAGCAGCCGGACGGTCCAAAATTCACCCCTCCACTTT; CDR3aa: CASSRTVQNSPLHF
v_gene: TRBV6-1; d_gene: NA; abundance: NA; j_gene: TRBJ2-5; CDR3nt: TGTGCCAGCAACCCGGACGGGTCAGAGACCCAGTACTTC; CDR3aa: CASNPDGSETQYF
v_gene: TRBV27; d_gene: NA; abundance: many; j_gene: TRBJ1-1; CDR3nt: TGTGCCAGCAGCTCCGGGACTGAAGCTTTCTTT; CDR3aa: CASSSGTEAFF
v_gene: TRBV7-9; d_gene: NA; abundance: few; j_gene: TRBJ2-1; CDR3nt: TGTGCCAGCAGCCCCTCAGGGGACAATGAGCAGTTCTTC; CDR3aa: CASSPSGDNEQFF
v_gene: TRBV15; d_gene: NA; abundance: NA; j_gene: TRBJ2-2; CDR3nt: TGTGCCACCAGCAGAGACCCCAAGGAGGGAGGACTAACCGGGGAGCTGTTTTTT; CDR3aa: CATSRDPKEGGLTGELFF
v_gene: TRBV7-2; d_gene: TRBD1; abundance: few; j_gene: TRBJ1-2; CDR3nt: TGTGCCAGCAGCCCAGGGGACAGCGGCATGTATGGCTACACCTTC; CDR3aa: CASSPGDSGMYGYTF
v_gene: TRBV20-1; d_gene: NA; abundance: few; j_gene: TRBJ2-7; CDR3nt: TGCAGTTACCGTGACAAGCGACAGGCCCCCTACGAGCAGTACTTC; CDR3aa: CSYRDKRQAPYEQYF
v_gene: TRBV24-1; d_gene: TRBD1; abundance: few; j_gene: TRBJ2-1; CDR3nt: TGTGCCACCAGTGAGAGGACAGGGGGCGGGCAGTTCTTC; CDR3aa: CATSERTGGGQFF
v_gene: TRBV29-1; d_gene: TRBD2; abundance: NA; j_gene: TRBJ2-1; CDR3nt: TGCAGCGTTGTAGATAGCGGGAGGGCCAACGAGCAGTTCTTC; CDR3aa: CSVVDSGRANEQFF
v_gene: TRBV20-1; d_gene: NA; abundance: NA; j_gene: TRBJ2-7; CDR3nt: TGCAGTGCTAGAGGTGGGGCGGGGACAGCCTACGAGCAGTACTTC; CDR3aa: CSARGGAGTAYEQYF
v_gene: TRBV7-9; d_gene: NA; abundance: NA; j_gene: TRBJ1-2; CDR3nt: TGTGCCAGCAGCTTGACACTTCCCCCCGGCTATGGCTACACCTTC; CDR3aa: CASSLTLPPGYGYTF
v_gene: TRBV9; d_gene: TRBD2; abundance: many; j_gene: TRBJ2-1; CDR3nt: TGTGCCAGCAGCGCGGGACTAGCGTCGGCTTACAAGGGAGATGAGCAGTTCTTC; CDR3aa: CASSAGLASAYKGDEQFF
v_gene: TRBV6-2/TRBV6-3; d_gene: TRBD1; abundance: few; j_gene: TRBJ2-2; CDR3nt: TGTGCCAGCAGTTCGCACGGAACAGGGGCCGGGGAGCTGTTTTTT; CDR3aa: CASSSHGTGAGELFF
v_gene: TRBV11-2; d_gene: TRBD1; abundance: few; j_gene: TRBJ2-7; CDR3nt: TGTGCCAGCAGCTTAGCGGGACAGGGATTCTACGAGCAGTACTTC; CDR3aa: CASSLAGQGFYEQYF
v_gene: TRBV5-1; d_gene: TRBD2; abundance: few; j_gene: TRBJ2-5; CDR3nt: TGCGCCAGCAGCTCCGGACTAGCGGGGTCCTTAGAGACCCAGTACTTC; CDR3aa: CASSSGLAGSLETQYF
v_gene: TRBV29-1; d_gene: NA; abundance: many; j_gene: TRBJ1-2; CDR3nt: TGCAGCGTTGGAGGAGGGATCCAGGGCTACACCTTC; CDR3aa: CSVGGGIQGYTF
v_gene: TRBV4-1; d_gene: NA; abundance: few; j_gene: TRBJ2-2; CDR3nt: TGCGCCAGCAGCCAAGAATCCGACGGGCTACACACCGGGGAGCTGTTTTTT; CDR3aa: CASSQESDGLHTGELFF
v_gene: TRBV20-1; d_gene: NA; abundance: few; j_gene: TRBJ2-1; CDR3nt: TGCAGTGCTATTCTTAGACTTTGGTACAATGAGCAGTTCTTC; CDR3aa: CSAILRLWYNEQFF
v_gene: TRBV25-1; d_gene: TRBD1; abundance: NA; j_gene: TRBJ1-3; CDR3nt: TGTGCCAGCAGTGGGACAGGCTCTGGAAACACCATATATTTT; CDR3aa: CASSGTGSGNTIYF
v_gene: TRBV29-1; d_gene: NA; abundance: NA; j_gene: TRBJ2-1; CDR3nt: TGCAGCGTTGGTAACAATGAGCAGTTATTC; CDR3aa: CSVGNNEQLF
v_gene: TRBV18; d_gene: NA; abundance: NA; j_gene: TRBJ2-3; CDR3nt: TGTGCCAGCTCACCAGGGCAGGCTTGGAACCAGACAGATACGCAGTATTTT; CDR3aa: CASSPGQAWNQTDTQYF
v_gene: TRBV12-3/TRBV12-4; d_gene: TRBD2; abundance: many; j_gene: TRBJ2-3; CDR3nt: TGTGCCAGCAGCCCCTTTCTTATCAGCGGGGGCGCGTATTTT; CDR3aa: CASSPFLISGGAYF
v_gene: TRBV28; d_gene: NA; abundance: NA; j_gene: TRBJ2-3; CDR3nt: TGTGCCAGCAACCAAGGGGGGGGGCGTGACACAGATACGCAGTATTTT; CDR3aa: CASNQGGGRDTDTQYF